Detailed here is one TCR beta chain. What it binds is not known. This sample is drawn from a study of cytomegalovirus exposure and HLA in healthy donors. As for the study in general: Out of 398 genotyped donors, about 76% belonged to the Caucasian-associated ancestry cluster. Study results and limitations: The number of N-insertions in an Asian-associated ancestry cluster was reportedly below the roughly 700-donor mean in a later analysis. Accurate prediction of most subjects' HLA-A and HLA-B alleles from TCR beta sequences was reported.

The PCR had 60 Vbeta and 13 Jbeta primers. Measured with immunoSEQ multiplex PCR; TCRdb has only the in-frame clones, and not every one. Of around 170,000 clones in the sample, around 78% are singletons; the top ten hold around 1.5%. The TCR was taken from a man between 40 and 49 years old in good health and CMV-seronegative. The source material was PBMCs.

CDR3 DNA sequence: TGTGCCAGCAGTTTGTCTAGCGGGAGTTACGAGCAGTACTTC. It yields the protein CASSLSSGSYEQYF. The chain recombines TRBV28 with TRBJ2-5; 10 nucleotides match TRBD2. The J call may be in error: the DNA end matches TRBJ2-7 better. CDR1 MDHEN and CDR2 SYDVKM come from the germline V gene. This CDR3 has 14 amino acids.